These 9 T cell receptor beta chains were all obtained from the same sample, sequenced in a study of cytomegalovirus exposure and HLA in healthy donors. The primer mix had 60 Vbeta and 13 Jbeta primers. TCRdb's copy holds only in-frame clones and misses some; the assay was immunoSEQ multiplex PCR. The sample lists 100,000 to 150,000 clones, 70% to 85% seen once, with around 4.9% in the top ten. The sequenced material came from PBMCs. All receptors derive from a man in his forties or fifties in good health and CMV-seropositive.

The J gene is TRBJ2-6, the V gene TRBV7-9; D unclear. Trimming stripped 6 bases from V and 0 bases from J, with 3 bases between. The CDR3 is 13 amino acids. Per the germline V gene, CDR1 is SEHNR and CDR2 is FQNEAQ (reference sequence). CDR3 in amino acids: CASSNSGANVLTF. The CDR3 DNA sequence: TGTGCCAGCAGTAACTCTGGGGCCAACGTCCTGACTTTC.

This clone was counted once. This chain connects TRBV10-3 to TRBJ1-1; unclear D gene. The CDR3 is 14 residues long. CDR1 is ENHRY and CDR2 is SYGVKD in the germline V gene. Trimming cost V 7 bases and J 6 bases, with 18 bases left between them. For the CDR3, the DNA is TGTGCCATCATAGCGCAGGTGGGCTCCGCTGAAGCTTTCTTT. Translation: CAIIAQVGSAEAFF.

Here the CDR3 reads CASRDGQSNYGYTF. In DNA form, the CDR3 reads TGTGCCAGCAGGGACGGACAGAGTAACTATGGCTACACCTTC. V gene TRBV6-6 combines with J gene TRBJ1-2, with D possibly being TRBD1 (6 bases). The CDR3 loop spans 14 amino acids. V lost 6 bases and J lost 1, with 12 bases in between. Germline V gene data show CDR1 as MNHNY and CDR2 as SVGAGI (reference sequence).

The rearrangement joins TRBV6-6 to TRBJ2-7; 10 bases line up with TRBD2. The CDR3 sequence is 16 residues long. The germline CDR1 and CDR2 sequences are MNHNY and SVGAGI (reference sequence). V lost 0 bases and J lost 5; bases outside the gene matches: 7. CDR3 coding DNA: TGTGCCAGCAGTTACTCGGAGGCGCTAGCGGGAGACGAGCAGTACTTC. It translates to CASSYSEALAGDEQYF.

The chain couples TRBV30 to TRBJ1-4; 7 bases fit TRBD1. The CDR3 consists of 14 residues. In germline, CDR1 is GTSNPN, CDR2 SVGIG (reference sequence). The V gene end was trimmed by 5 bases and the J gene end by 5 bases; junction bases not matched to a gene: 8. The CDR3 spells CAWGSVGGNEKLFF. In DNA, the CDR3 is TGTGCCTGGGGGTCGGTAGGGGGCAATGAAAAACTGTTTTTT.

V and J are TRBV18 and TRBJ2-7, with a possible D match to TRBD1 (5 bases). V lost 5 bases and J 2 bases, leaving 13 bases between the germline ends. The CDR3 runs 14 residues. Germline CDR1 and CDR2: KGHSH and LQKENI. Here the CDR3 DNA reads TGTGCCAGCTCATCCTCGGACACTACCTACGAGCAGTACTTC. Translation gives CASSSSDTTYEQYF. The variable domain in full, with the rest retrieved from reference TRBV18 and TRBJ2-7, is NAGVMQNPRHLVRRRGQEARLRCSPMKGHSHVYWYRQLPEEGLKFMVYLQKENIIDESGMPKERFSAEFPKEGPSILRIQQVVRGDSAAYFCASSSSDTTYEQYFGPGTRLTVT.

The chain links TRBV18 to TRBJ1-5, with D uncertain. The CDR3 is 16 amino acids. Germline lookup yields CDR1 KGHSH and CDR2 LQKENI. The V gene lost 0 bases and the J gene lost 0 bases, with 9 bases spanning the gap. CDR3 sequence: CASSPPGTYSNQPQHF. The CDR3 DNA reads as TGTGCCAGCTCACCACCGGGCACCTATAGCAATCAGCCCCAGCATTTT.

This rearrangement joins TRBV28 to TRBJ1-5; possible D gene TRBD1, 5 bases. V was trimmed by 2 bases and J by 7 bases, leaving 12 bases between them. This CDR3 is 14 amino acids long. Per germline, CDR1 MDHEN and CDR2 SYDVKM. The CDR3 region has the DNA TGTGCCAGCAGTTTAGGGCCAGGGTTACAGCCCCAGCATTTT. Translation gives CASSLGPGLQPQHF.

The rearrangement joins TRBV7-9 to TRBJ2-4, with a tentative D call TRBD1 (7 bases). V was clipped by 5 bases and J by 6 bases, with 20 bases between them. CDR3 size: 16 residues. CDR1 and CDR2 from the germline V gene are SEHNR and FQNEAQ (reference sequence). CDR3 DNA sequence: TGTGCCAGCAGCCCCCGACAGGGAGGTGGGATAAACATTCAGTACTTC. This encodes CASSPRQGGGINIQYF.